This TCR beta chain emerged from a study of T cell repertoires in cytomegalovirus infection. Study background: Signatures in public TCR beta sequences pointed to both CMV infection and matching HLA type.

Using its own MiXCR run on the reads, TCRdb lists one record per CDR3 protein. The sample yields a few hundred thousand distinct CDR3 sequences, around a sixth seen once. The V gene's germline CDR1 is DFQATT and CDR2 SNEGSKA (reference sequence). Trimming took 2 bases from V and 7 from J; bases not matched to a gene: 13. This CDR3 comprises 16 residues. Whole-study results and caveats: Clonotype analysis showed dominance of the ex vivo response by HLA-C-restricted CMV-specific TCR beta clonotypes. Of the TCR beta families, the public ones yielded a cumulative frequency that identified carriers of CMV plus the relevant HLA.

With respect to this clonotype: Antigen unknown.

The chain carries TRBV20-1 and TRBJ2-1; 8 bases are a match to TRBD2. Sequencing was done on a sample of PBMCs. The sequence was obtained from a human donor in good health (CMV status not recorded). Some clones in this sample may be carry-over from other donors' samples. The CDR3 reads CSARPPPGGPYNEQFF. The CDR3 DNA is TGCAGTGCTAGACCCCCCCCGGGAGGGCCTTATAATGAGCAGTTCTTC.